The 18 T cell receptor beta chains listed next were all sequenced from one sample in a study of OX40 agonist ivuxolimab in advanced cancers. TCRdb's table, derived via immunoSEQ multiplex PCR, lists solely in-frame clones and lacks some. This sample has around 80,000 clones, with about 85% found just once. The specimen was CD4+ or CD8+ T cells sorted from blood, collected in a trial of the OX40 agonist ivuxolimab. These receptors all come from an adult with an advanced solid tumor such as melanoma, head and neck, liver or kidney cancer.

V is TRBV5-1 and J is TRBJ2-7; D gene unclear. V was clipped by 1 base and J by 3 bases, with 5 bases between them. Germline V CDR1 and CDR2: SGHRS, YFSETQ. The CDR3 has 12 residues. The CDR3 region is CASSLSNYEQYF. The CDR3 nucleotides are TGCGCCAGCAGCTTGTCTAACTACGAGCAGTACTTC.

The chain combines TRBV19 with TRBJ2-4; no clear D. V was shortened by 8 bases and J by 2 bases, with 7 bases between the two germline ends. This CDR3 comprises 12 residues. The V gene's germline CDR1 is LNHDA and CDR2 SQIVND (reference sequence). The CDR3 here is CASGVPKNIQYF. In DNA form, the CDR3 reads TGTGCCAGTGGCGTCCCCAAAAACATTCAGTACTTC.

The chain employs TRBV19 and TRBJ2-5; D possibly corresponds to TRBD2 (6 bases). CDR3 length: 14 amino acids. Germline CDR1 and CDR2: LNHDA and SQIVND (reference sequence). V lost 1 base, J lost 3 bases, and 9 bases lay in between. In nucleotides, the CDR3 is TGTGCCAGTAGTATAGGGGACTGGGAAGAGACCCAGTACTTC. Encoded protein: CASSIGDWEETQYF.

For the CDR3, the DNA is TGTGCCAGCAGCTTTTCGGGACAGGGGTTTTCTGGCGAAAAACTGTTTTTT. This sequence encodes CASSFSGQGFSGEKLFF. The V gene is TRBV7-2, the J gene TRBJ1-4; 10 bases are shared with TRBD1. Germline CDR1 and CDR2: SGHTA and FQGNSA. CDR3 length: 17 residues. The V and J ends lost 3 bases and 8 bases, in that order; junction bases with no gene match: 12.

The J gene is TRBJ1-4, the V gene TRBV4-1; the D is unclear. The germline V gene has CDR1 MGHRA and CDR2 YSYEKL. Trimming cost V 2 bases and J 4 bases, with 8 bases left between them. This CDR3 spans 14 amino acids. In DNA form, the CDR3 reads TGCGCCAGCAGCCAACCGAGCGATAATGAAAAACTGTTTTTT. The encoded protein is CASSQPSDNEKLFF.

The chain is built from TRBV7-9 and TRBJ1-1; D gene uncertain. The CDR3 is made up of 13 amino acids. Germline V gives CDR1 SEHNR, CDR2 FQNEAQ (reference sequence). Trimming took 5 bases from V and 2 from J, leaving 9 bases between them. In nucleotides, the CDR3 is TGTGCCAGCAGCACCCAAACTAACACTGAAGCTTTCTTT. Amino acids: CASSTQTNTEAFF.

The chain links TRBV27 to TRBJ2-3; 11 nucleotides agree with TRBD2. Trimming at V came to 3 bases and at J to 2 bases, leaving 7 bases not matched to a gene. The CDR3 is made up of 17 amino acids. Germline CDR1 MNHEY, CDR2 SMNVEV (reference sequence). The CDR3 spells CASSFRKTSGDTDTQYF. The DNA of the CDR3 is TGTGCCAGCAGTTTCCGAAAGACTAGCGGGGACACAGATACGCAGTATTTT.

V and J are TRBV6-5 and TRBJ2-1; possibly TRBD1 for D (5 bases). The V gene lost 0 bases and the J gene lost 3 bases, with 9 bases spanning the gap. The CDR3 consists of 15 residues. CDR1 is MNHEY, CDR2 SVGAGI, per germline. Here the CDR3 DNA reads TGTGCCAGCAGTTACTCCCAGGGCAACTACAATGAGCAGTTCTTC. This translates into CASSYSQGNYNEQFF.

The chain carries TRBV9 and TRBJ1-4; D ambiguous. The V end was cut by 4 bases, the J end by 0 bases, with 16 bases between. Germline CDR1 is SGDLS and CDR2 is YYNGEE. The CDR3 loop spans 17 amino acids. The CDR3 DNA reads TGTGCCAGCAGCTCCATGACTGGCGGGGCAACTAATGAAAAACTGTTTTTT. Translating it yields CASSSMTGGATNEKLFF.

This clone was counted a single time. The gene calls are TRBV18 and TRBJ2-7; 7 nucleotides align to TRBD1. This CDR3 spans 14 amino acids. V dropped 6 bases and J dropped 2; count of bases not matched to a gene: 7. Per the germline V gene, CDR1 is KGHSH and CDR2 is LQKENI. The CDR3: CASSTGIKTYEQYF. In DNA, the CDR3 is TGTGCCAGCTCGACAGGGATTAAAACCTACGAGCAGTACTTC. The whole variable domain, remainder taken from reference TRBV18 and TRBJ2-7, is NAGVMQNPRHLVRRRGQEARLRCSPMKGHSHVYWYRQLPEEGLKFMVYLQKENIIDESGMPKERFSAEFPKEGPSILRIQQVVRGDSAAYFCASSTGIKTYEQYFGPGTRLTVT.

The chain links TRBV9 to TRBJ2-7; 11 bases map to TRBD2. Germline V gene lookup returns CDR1 SGDLS and CDR2 YYNGEE. This CDR3 has 15 residues. V was pared by 2 bases and J by 3 bases, with 4 bases of the junction left unmatched. For the CDR3, the DNA is TGTGCCAGCAGCGTTGGGACTAGCGGTAACTACGAGCAGTACTTC. This translates into CASSVGTSGNYEQYF.

The rearrangement joins TRBV7-2 to TRBJ1-2; D might be TRBD1 (6 bases). The CDR3 totals 17 residues. Trimming shortened V by 3 bases and J by 2 bases, and 19 bases separated the two germline ends. The germline gives CDR1 SGHTA, CDR2 FQGNSA. The CDR3 sequence is CASSFIRGTNLNYGYTF. CDR3 DNA sequence: TGTGCCAGCAGCTTTATACGGGGGACAAACTTGAACTATGGCTACACCTTC.

There are a few counts of this clone. The chain has TRBV30 and TRBJ1-1; the D is unclear. This CDR3 has 10 amino acids. Germline lookup yields CDR1 GTSNPN and CDR2 SVGIG (reference sequence). V was cut by 5 bases and J by 3 bases, with 4 bases left in between. CDR3 amino acids: CAWADTEAFF. DNA of the CDR3: TGTGCCTGGGCGGACACTGAAGCTTTCTTT.

The rearrangement links TRBV6-5 to TRBJ1-1, with D possibly matching TRBD1 (6 bases). Germline loops: CDR1 MNHEY, CDR2 SVGAGI. The V end lost 8 bases, the J end lost 8 bases, and 21 bases lay between the germline ends. The CDR3 consists of 14 residues. The CDR3 reads CASGEGGRSNEAFF. For the CDR3, the DNA is TGTGCCAGCGGGGAGGGGGGGAGAAGTAACGAAGCTTTCTTT.

The chain couples TRBV30 to TRBJ2-7, with D perhaps matching TRBD1 (5 bases). Trimming took off 2 bases at V and 6 bases at J, with 17 bases between the two ends. This CDR3 spans 14 amino acids. Germline V gene sequence: CDR1 GTSNPN, CDR2 SVGIG (reference sequence). The CDR3 DNA reads TGTGCCTGGAGTAATTGGGGCAGCGTGGGCGAGCAGTACTTC. It translates to CAWSNWGSVGEQYF.

Note on this clone: Within the sample, other DNA sequences also encode this same CDR3. The V call is TRBV6-5, the J call TRBJ1-5; D is ambiguous. V was clipped by 2 bases and J by 4 bases, with 6 bases between them. The CDR3 length is 13 residues. Germline lookup yields CDR1 MNHEY and CDR2 SVGAGI. The CDR3 coding sequence is TGTGCCAGCAGTTACCTGGGTAATCAGCCCCAGCATTTT. This codes for CASSYLGNQPQHF.

This clone was recorded a few times. J is TRBJ2-5 and V is TRBV7-2, with D perhaps given as TRBD1 or TRBD2 (6 bases each). Germline assignment: CDR1 SGHTA and CDR2 FQGNSA. V lost 3 bases and J lost 7, with 21 bases in between. CDR3 size: 16 residues. The CDR3 DNA sequence: TGTGCCAGCAGCTTTCACACCTGGGGGGCGGGACCGACCCAGTACTTC. This sequence encodes CASSFHTWGAGPTQYF.

J is TRBJ2-2 and V is TRBV4-2; D ambiguous. The V gene lost 0 bases and the J gene lost 0 bases, with 20 bases spanning the gap. Germline V gene lookup returns CDR1 LGHNA and CDR2 YNFKEQ. There are 20 residues in the CDR3. CDR3 DNA sequence: TGTGCCAGCAGCCAAGATTCGTGGGGATCGCTGGATTCGAACACCGGGGAGCTGTTTTTT. Amino acid sequence: CASSQDSWGSLDSNTGELFF.